In this sample, the clone carrying this T cell receptor beta chain turned up many times. Antigen specificity is unknown. Time point specified: newly diagnosed GD, antithyroid drugs for less than 3 months. RNA isolated from PBMCs was used to make the TCR library. These data come from a study of regulatory T cells in long-lasting Graves disease. Study information: Graves' patients who were just diagnosed had used antithyroid drugs for under 3 months.

Trimming cost V 6 bases and J 8 bases; bases outside gene matches: 15. The germline V gene has CDR1 DFQATT and CDR2 SNEGSKA (reference sequence). The CDR3 loop spans 15 amino acids. Findings of the study overall: The number of shared public clonotypes was higher in persistent patients (around 2,500) than new patients (over 900).

Investigators prepared the TCR beta libraries by applying iRepertoire HTBI primers and Arm-PCR of CDR3 regions. Per the original data handling: Among the samples, around 58 TRBV and 14 to 15 TRBJ segments were identified. MiXCR, applied by TCRdb to the multiplex PCR reads, yields one record per CDR3 protein. The V and J calls here are based on TCRdb, not the publication. The repertoire holds about 610,000 distinct CDR3 sequences, with more than 15% as singletons. The data were also submitted as part of a second study, on T cells in Graves' hyperthyroidism and ophthalmopathy.

The source is a man aged 18-30 years with Graves disease. The chain joins TRBV20-1 to TRBJ2-1; 8 bases map to TRBD2. This specimen was peripheral blood mononuclear cells (PBMCs), taken at new diagnosis, from a patient treated with antithyroid drugs. In DNA, the CDR3 is TGCAGTGCAACTCCCAGATCCGGGAGGGGCGATGAGCAGTTCTTC. Protein: CSATPRSGRGDEQFF.